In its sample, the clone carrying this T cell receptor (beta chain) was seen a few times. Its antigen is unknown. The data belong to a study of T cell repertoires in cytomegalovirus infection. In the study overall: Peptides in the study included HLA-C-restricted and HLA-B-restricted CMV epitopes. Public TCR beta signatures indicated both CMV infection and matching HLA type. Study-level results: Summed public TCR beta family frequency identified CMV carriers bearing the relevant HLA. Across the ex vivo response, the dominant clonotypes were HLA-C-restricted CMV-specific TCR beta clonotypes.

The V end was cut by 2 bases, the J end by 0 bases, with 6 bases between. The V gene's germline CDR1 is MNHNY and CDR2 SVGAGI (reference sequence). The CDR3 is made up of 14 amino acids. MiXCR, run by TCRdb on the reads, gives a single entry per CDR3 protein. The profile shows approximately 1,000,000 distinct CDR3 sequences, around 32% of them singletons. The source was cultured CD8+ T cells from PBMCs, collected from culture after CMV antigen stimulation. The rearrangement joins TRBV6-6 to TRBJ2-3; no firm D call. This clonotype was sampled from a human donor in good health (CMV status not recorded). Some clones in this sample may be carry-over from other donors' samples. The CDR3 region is CASSYQISTDTQYF. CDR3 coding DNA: TGTGCCAGCAGTTACCAAATCAGCACAGATACGCAGTATTTT.